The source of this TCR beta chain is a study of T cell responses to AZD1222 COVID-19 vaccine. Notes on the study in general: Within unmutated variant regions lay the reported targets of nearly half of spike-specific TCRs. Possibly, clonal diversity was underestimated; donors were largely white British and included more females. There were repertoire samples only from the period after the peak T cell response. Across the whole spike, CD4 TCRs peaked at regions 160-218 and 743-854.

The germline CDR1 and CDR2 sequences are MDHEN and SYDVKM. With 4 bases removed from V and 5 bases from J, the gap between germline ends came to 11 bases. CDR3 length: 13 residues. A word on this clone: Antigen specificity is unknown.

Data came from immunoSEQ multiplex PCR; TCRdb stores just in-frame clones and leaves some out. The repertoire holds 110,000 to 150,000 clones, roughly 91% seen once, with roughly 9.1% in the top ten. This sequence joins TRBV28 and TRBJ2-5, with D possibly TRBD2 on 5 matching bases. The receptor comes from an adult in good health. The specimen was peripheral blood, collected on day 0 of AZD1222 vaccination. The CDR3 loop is CASSSGELETQYF. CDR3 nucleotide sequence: TGTGCCAGCAGTTCTGGGGAGTTGGAGACCCAGTACTTC.